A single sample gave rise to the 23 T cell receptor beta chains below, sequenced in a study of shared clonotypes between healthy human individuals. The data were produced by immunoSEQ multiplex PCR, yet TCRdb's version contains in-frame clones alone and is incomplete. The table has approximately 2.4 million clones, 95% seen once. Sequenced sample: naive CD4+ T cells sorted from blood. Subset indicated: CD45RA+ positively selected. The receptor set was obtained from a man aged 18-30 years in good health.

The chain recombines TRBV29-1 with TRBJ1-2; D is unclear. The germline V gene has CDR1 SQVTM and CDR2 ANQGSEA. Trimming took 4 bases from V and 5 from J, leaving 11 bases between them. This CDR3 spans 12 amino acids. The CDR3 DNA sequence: TGCAGCGTTGTTGACCCCGGATATGGCTACACCTTC. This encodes CSVVDPGYGYTF.

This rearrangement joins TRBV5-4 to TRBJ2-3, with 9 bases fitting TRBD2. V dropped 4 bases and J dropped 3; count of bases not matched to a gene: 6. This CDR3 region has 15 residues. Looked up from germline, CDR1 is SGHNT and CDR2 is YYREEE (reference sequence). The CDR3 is CASSRGLALTDTQYF. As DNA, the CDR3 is TGTGCCAGCAGCAGGGGACTAGCCCTTACAGATACGCAGTATTTT. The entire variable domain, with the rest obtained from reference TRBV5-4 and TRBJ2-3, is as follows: ETGVTQSPTHLIKTRGQQVTLRCSSQSGHNTVSWYQQALGQGPQFIFQYYREEENGRGNFPPRFSGLQFPNYSSELNVNALELDDSALYLCASSRGLALTDTQYFGPGTRLTVL.

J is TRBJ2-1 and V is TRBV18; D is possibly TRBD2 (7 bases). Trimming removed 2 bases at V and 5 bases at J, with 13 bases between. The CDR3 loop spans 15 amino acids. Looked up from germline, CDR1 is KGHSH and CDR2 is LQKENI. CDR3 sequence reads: CASSPRQGTNNEQFF. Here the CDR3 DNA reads TGTGCCAGCTCACCAAGGCAGGGGACTAACAATGAGCAGTTCTTC.

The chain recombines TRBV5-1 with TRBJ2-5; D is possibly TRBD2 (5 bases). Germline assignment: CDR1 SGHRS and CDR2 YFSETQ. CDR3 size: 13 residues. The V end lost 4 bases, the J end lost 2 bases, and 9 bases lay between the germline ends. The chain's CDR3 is CASSRREQETQYF. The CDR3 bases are TGCGCCAGCAGCCGACGGGAACAAGAGACCCAGTACTTC.

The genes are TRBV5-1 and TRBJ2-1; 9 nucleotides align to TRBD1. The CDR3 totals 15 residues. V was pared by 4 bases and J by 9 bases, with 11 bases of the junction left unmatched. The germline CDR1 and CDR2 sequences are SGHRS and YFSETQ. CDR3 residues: CASSTQGALQSEQFF. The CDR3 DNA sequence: TGCGCCAGCAGCACACAGGGGGCGCTTCAATCTGAGCAGTTCTTC.

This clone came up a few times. CDR3 coding DNA: TGCGCCAGTAGGGGCTGGAACACTGAAGCTTTCTTT. It yields the protein CASRGWNTEAFF. The chain combines TRBV5-1 with TRBJ1-1, with TRBD1 as a possible D gene (5 bases). This CDR3 is 12 amino acids long. Germline CDR1 reads SGHRS; CDR2 reads YFSETQ. V dropped 8 bases and J dropped 1 base, with 9 bases sitting between them.

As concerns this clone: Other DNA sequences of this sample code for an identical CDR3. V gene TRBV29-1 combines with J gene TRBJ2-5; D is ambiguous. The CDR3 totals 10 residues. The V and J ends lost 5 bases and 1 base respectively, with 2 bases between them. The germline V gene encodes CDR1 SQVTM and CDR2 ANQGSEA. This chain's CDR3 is CSVRQETQYF. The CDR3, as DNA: TGCAGCGTTCGCCAAGAGACCCAGTACTTC.

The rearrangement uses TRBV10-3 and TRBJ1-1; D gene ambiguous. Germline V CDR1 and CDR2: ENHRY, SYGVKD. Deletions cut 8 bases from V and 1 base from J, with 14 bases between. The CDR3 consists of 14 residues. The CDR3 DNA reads TGTGCCATCTCAGCTCAGGCCAGGAACACTGAAGCTTTCTTT. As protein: CAISAQARNTEAFF.

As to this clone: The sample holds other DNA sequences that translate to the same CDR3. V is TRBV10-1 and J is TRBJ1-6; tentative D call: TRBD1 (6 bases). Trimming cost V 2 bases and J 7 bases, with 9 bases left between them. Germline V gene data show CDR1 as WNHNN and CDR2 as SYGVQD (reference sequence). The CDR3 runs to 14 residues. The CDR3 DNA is TGCGCCAGCAGTGAGAGCAGGGGAAATTCACCCCTCCACTTT. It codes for CASSESRGNSPLHF.

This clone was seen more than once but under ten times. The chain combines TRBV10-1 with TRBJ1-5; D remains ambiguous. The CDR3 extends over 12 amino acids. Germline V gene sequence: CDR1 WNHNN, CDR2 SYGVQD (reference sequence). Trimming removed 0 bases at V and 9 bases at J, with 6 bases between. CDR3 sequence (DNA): TGCGCCAGCAGTGAGTCAGGGCTGCCCCAGCATTTT. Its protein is CASSESGLPQHF.

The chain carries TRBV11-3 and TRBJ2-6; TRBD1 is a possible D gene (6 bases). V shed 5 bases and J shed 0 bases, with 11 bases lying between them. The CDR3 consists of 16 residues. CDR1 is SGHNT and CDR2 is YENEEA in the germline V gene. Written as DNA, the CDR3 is TGTGCCAGCAGCCAAGGGGGTAGCTCTGGGGCCAACGTCCTGACTTTC. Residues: CASSQGGSSGANVLTF.

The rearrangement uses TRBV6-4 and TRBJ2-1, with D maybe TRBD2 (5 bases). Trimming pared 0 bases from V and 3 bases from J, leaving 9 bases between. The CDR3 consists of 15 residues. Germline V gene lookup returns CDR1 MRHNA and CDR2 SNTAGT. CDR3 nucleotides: TGTGCCAGCAGTGACTCAGGACTGGGCTACAATGAGCAGTTCTTC. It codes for CASSDSGLGYNEQFF.

CDR3 protein: CASRLKTGYNEQFF. CDR3 in DNA: TGTGCAAGTCGCTTAAAGACAGGGTACAATGAGCAGTTCTTC. V is TRBV12-2 and J is TRBJ2-1; TRBD1 is the table's D call and was not checked against the DNA. TRBV12-2 is designated a pseudogene. CDR3 size: 14 residues.

In DNA, the CDR3 is TGTGCCAGCAGTGAAATGGGGGCCTTTGAAGCTTTCTTT. It yields the protein CASSEMGAFEAFF. J is TRBJ1-1 and V is TRBV2; D perhaps matches TRBD1 (6 bases). CDR3 length equals 13 residues. Germline loops: CDR1 SNHLY, CDR2 FYNNEI. V lost 2 bases and J 7 bases, leaving 11 bases between the germline ends.

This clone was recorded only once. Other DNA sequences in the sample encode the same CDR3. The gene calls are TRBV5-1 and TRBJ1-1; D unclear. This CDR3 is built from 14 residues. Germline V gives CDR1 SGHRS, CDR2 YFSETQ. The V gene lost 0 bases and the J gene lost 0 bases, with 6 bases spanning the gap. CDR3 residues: CASSLGGMNTEAFF. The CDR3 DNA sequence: TGCGCCAGCAGCTTGGGTGGCATGAACACTGAAGCTTTCTTT.

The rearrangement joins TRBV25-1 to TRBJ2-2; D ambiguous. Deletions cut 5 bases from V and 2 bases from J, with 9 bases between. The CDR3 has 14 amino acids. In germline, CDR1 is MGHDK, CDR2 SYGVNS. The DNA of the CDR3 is TGTGCCAGCAGTTCAACCGAAAACACCGGGGAGCTGTTTTTT. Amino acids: CASSSTENTGELFF.

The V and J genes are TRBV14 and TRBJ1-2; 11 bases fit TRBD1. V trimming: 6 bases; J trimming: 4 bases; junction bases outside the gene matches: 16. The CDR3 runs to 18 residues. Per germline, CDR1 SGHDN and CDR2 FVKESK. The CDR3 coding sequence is TGTGCCAGCAGTCCCTGGACAGGGGGCTTCAAAAGTTTCTATGGCTACACCTTC. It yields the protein CASSPWTGGFKSFYGYTF.

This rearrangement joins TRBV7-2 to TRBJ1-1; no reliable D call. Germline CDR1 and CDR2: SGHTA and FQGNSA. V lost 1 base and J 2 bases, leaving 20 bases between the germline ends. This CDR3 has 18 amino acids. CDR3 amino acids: CASSLEDRRIPPNTEAFF. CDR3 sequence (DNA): TGTGCCAGCAGCTTAGAGGATAGGCGGATCCCCCCAAACACTGAAGCTTTCTTT.

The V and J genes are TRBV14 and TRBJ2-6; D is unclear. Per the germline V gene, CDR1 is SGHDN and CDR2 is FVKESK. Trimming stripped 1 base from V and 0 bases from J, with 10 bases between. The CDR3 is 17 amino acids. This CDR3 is CASSQGQLSSGANVLTF. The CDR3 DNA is TGTGCCAGCAGCCAAGGGCAGCTAAGCTCTGGGGCCAACGTCCTGACTTTC. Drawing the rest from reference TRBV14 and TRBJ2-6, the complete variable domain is EAGVTQFPSHSVIEKGQTVTLRCDPISGHDNLYWYRRVMGKEIKFLLHFVKESKQDESGMPNNRFLAERTGGTYSTLKVQPAELEDSGVYFCASSQGQLSSGANVLTFGAGSRLTVL.

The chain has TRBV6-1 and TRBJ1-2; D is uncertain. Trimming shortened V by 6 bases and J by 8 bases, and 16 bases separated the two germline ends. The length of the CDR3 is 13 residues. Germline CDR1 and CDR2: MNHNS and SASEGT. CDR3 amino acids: CASRKAGVWGYTF. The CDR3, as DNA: TGTGCCAGCAGGAAAGCGGGTGTCTGGGGCTACACCTTC.

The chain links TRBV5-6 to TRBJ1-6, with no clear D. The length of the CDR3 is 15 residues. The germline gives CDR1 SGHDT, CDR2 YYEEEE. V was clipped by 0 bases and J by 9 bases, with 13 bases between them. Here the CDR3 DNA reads TGTGCCAGCAGCTTGGAGAGGTCCTCGGGTTCACCCCTCCACTTT. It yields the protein CASSLERSSGSPLHF. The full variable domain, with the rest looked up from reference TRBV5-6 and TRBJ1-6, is DAGVTQSPTHLIKTRGQQVTLRCSPKSGHDTVSWYQQALGQGPQFIFQYYEEEERQRGNFPDRFSGHQFPNYSSELNVNALLLGDSALYLCASSLERSSGSPLHFGNGTRLTVT.

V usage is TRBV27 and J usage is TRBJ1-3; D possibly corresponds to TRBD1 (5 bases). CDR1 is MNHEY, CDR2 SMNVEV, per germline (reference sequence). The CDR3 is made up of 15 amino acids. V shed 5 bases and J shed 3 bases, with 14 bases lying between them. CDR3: CASSPPGPNGNTIYF. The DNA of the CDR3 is TGTGCCAGCAGTCCACCGGGGCCAAATGGAAACACCATATATTTT.

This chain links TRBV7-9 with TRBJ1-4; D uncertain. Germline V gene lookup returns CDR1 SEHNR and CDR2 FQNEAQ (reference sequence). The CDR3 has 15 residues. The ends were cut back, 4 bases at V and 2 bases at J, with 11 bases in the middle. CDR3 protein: CASSSRGITNEKLFF. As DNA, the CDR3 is TGTGCCAGCAGCTCGAGAGGGATTACTAATGAAAAACTGTTTTTT.